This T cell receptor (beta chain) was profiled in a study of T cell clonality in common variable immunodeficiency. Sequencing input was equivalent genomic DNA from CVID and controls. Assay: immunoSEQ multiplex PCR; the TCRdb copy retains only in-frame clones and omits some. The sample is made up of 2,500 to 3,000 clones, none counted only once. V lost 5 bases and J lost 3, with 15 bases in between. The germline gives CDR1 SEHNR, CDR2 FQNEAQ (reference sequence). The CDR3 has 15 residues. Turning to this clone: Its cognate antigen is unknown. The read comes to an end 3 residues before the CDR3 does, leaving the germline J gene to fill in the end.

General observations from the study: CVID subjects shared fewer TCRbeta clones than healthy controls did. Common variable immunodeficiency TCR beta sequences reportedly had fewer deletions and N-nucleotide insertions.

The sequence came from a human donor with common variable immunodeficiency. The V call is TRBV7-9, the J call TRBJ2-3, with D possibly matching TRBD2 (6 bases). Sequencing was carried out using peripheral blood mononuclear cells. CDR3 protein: CASSALGGRTDTQYF. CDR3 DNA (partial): TGTGCCAGCAGCGCTCTCGGGGGTAGGACAGATACG.